Presented here are 17 T cell receptor beta chains from one specimen sequenced in a study of PD-L1 blockade in urothelial cancer. Time point defined: peripheral blood 6 weeks after treatment start. Some clones are missing from TCRdb's copy, which holds only in-frame ones; the method was immunoSEQ multiplex PCR. The repertoire holds about 43,000 clones, 83% seen once, with over 13% in the top ten. Source: PBMCs, taken around atezolizumab (anti-PD-L1) treatment. These receptors were obtained from a man aged 60 to 69 with urothelial cancer.

This chain uses TRBV19 with TRBJ2-7; 9 nucleotides line up with TRBD1. The CDR3 length is 13 residues. V was pared by 3 bases and J by 6 bases, with 3 bases of the junction left unmatched. The germline CDR1 and CDR2 sequences are LNHDA and SQIVND (reference sequence). CDR3 nucleotides: TGTGCCAGTAGTATCGGGGACAGGGTCGAGCAGTACTTC. It translates to CASSIGDRVEQYF.

V usage is TRBV14 and J usage is TRBJ2-5; maybe TRBD2 (5 bases). This CDR3 has 13 amino acids. Between the trimmed V and J ends, which lost 4 bases and 4 bases, there was a span of 10 bases. In germline, CDR1 is SGHDN, CDR2 FVKESK. The CDR3: CASSPGMVETQYF. The CDR3 region has the DNA TGTGCCAGCAGCCCGGGGATGGTAGAGACCCAGTACTTC.

The chain carries TRBV2 and TRBJ1-1; D is unresolved. The V gene's germline CDR1 is SNHLY and CDR2 FYNNEI. The CDR3 extends over 13 amino acids. Trimming took 6 bases from V and 6 from J, leaving 14 bases between them. The CDR3 DNA reads TGTGCCAGCAGCGCGTCACAGAGATCTGAAGCTTTCTTT. Residues: CASSASQRSEAFF.

The CDR3 DNA reads TGCGCCAGCAGCTTGGAAACAGGGGCCACCATATATTTT. It yields the protein CASSLETGATIYF. The chain links TRBV5-1 to TRBJ1-3; 7 bases fit TRBD1. This CDR3 spans 13 amino acids. Losses at the gene ends were 0 bases for V and 9 bases for J; bases not matched to a gene: 3. The germline V gene has CDR1 SGHRS and CDR2 YFSETQ.

This clone was seen only once. The chain employs TRBV7-8 and TRBJ1-1, with 10 bases matching TRBD1. The CDR3 spans 15 residues. CDR1 and CDR2 from the germline V gene are SGHVS and FQNEAQ. V lost 5 bases, J lost 0 bases, and 3 bases stayed unmatched. The CDR3, as DNA: TGTGCCAGCAGCGTGGGACAGGGGTTGAACACTGAAGCTTTCTTT. Its protein product is CASSVGQGLNTEAFF.

The chain links TRBV29-1 to TRBJ2-1; tentatively, D is TRBD1 (6 bases). The germline gives CDR1 SQVTM, CDR2 ANQGSEA. CDR3 length: 14 amino acids. Trimming stripped 7 bases from V and 3 bases from J, with 16 bases between. This CDR3 reads CSAKGDTNYNEQFF. The DNA of the CDR3 is TGCAGCGCCAAGGGGGACACTAACTACAATGAGCAGTTCTTC.

V and J are TRBV28 and TRBJ2-7, with 10 bases lining up with TRBD1. Germline CDR1 reads MDHEN; CDR2 reads SYDVKM. The CDR3 has 17 residues. V lost 6 bases to trimming and J lost 1 base; unmatched junction nucleotides: 12. The CDR3 sequence is CASSRAGTGEGSYEQYF. CDR3 nucleotides: TGTGCCAGCAGCAGAGCCGGGACAGGGGAAGGGTCCTACGAGCAGTACTTC. The full variable domain, in which reference TRBV28 and TRBJ2-7 provide the parts outside the CDR3, is DVKVTQSSRYLVKRTGEKVFLECVQDMDHENMFWYRQDPGLGLRLIYFSYDVKMKEKGDIPEGYSVSREKKERFSLILESASTNQTSMYLCASSRAGTGEGSYEQYFGPGTRLTVT.

The chain is built from TRBV29-1 and TRBJ2-5; 11 bases align to TRBD1. With 4 bases clipped from V and 4 bases from J, the junction kept 8 bases outside the gene matches. The CDR3 extends over 15 amino acids. Germline lookup yields CDR1 SQVTM and CDR2 ANQGSEA. CDR3 residues: CSVARTGGIPETQYF. The CDR3 DNA is TGCAGCGTTGCCCGGACAGGGGGCATTCCAGAGACCCAGTACTTC.

The genes are TRBV6-1 and TRBJ1-1; 8 bases are a match to TRBD1. This CDR3 is built from 13 residues. The germline gives CDR1 MNHNS, CDR2 SASEGT. V lost 3 bases, J lost 4 bases, and 1 base stayed unmatched. The CDR3 region has the DNA TGTGCCAGCAGTGAGGACAGGGCCACTGAAGCTTTCTTT. This translates into CASSEDRATEAFF.

The chain carries TRBV5-8 and TRBJ1-1, with a weak D call TRBD1 (6 bases). The CDR3 contains 13 residues. Germline CDR1 is SGHTS and CDR2 is YDEGEE. The ends were cut back, 5 bases at V and 1 base at J, with 9 bases in the middle. The CDR3 DNA reads as TGTGCCAGCAGTAGGGGGTGGAACACTGAAGCTTTCTTT. This sequence encodes CASSRGWNTEAFF.

This clone has only one observation. This chain connects TRBV15 to TRBJ1-1; 7 nucleotides match TRBD1. Trimming removed 4 bases from V and 0 bases from J; junction bases left unmatched: 11. The germline V gene has CDR1 LNHNV and CDR2 YYDKDF (reference sequence). The CDR3 consists of 17 residues. CDR3 sequence reads: CATSTPRDSVMNTEAFF. CDR3 nucleotide sequence: TGTGCCACCAGCACCCCCCGGGACAGCGTAATGAACACTGAAGCTTTCTTT.

The chain combines TRBV7-9 with TRBJ1-5; weak D call: TRBD1 (5 bases). Trimming left V 1 base short and J 3 bases short, with 10 bases between. CDR1 is SEHNR, CDR2 FQNEAQ, per germline (reference sequence). The CDR3 spans 15 residues. The CDR3 sequence is CASSLGGGTNQPQHF. CDR3 nucleotide sequence: TGTGCCAGCAGCTTAGGGGGAGGGACCAATCAGCCCCAGCATTTT.

The J gene is TRBJ2-2, the V gene TRBV18; D perhaps matches TRBD1 (6 bases). CDR3 length: 16 residues. Germline CDR1 reads KGHSH; CDR2 reads LQKENI. With 3 bases removed from V and 0 bases from J, the gap between germline ends came to 11 bases. The CDR3 nucleotides are TGTGCCAGCTCACCGCCAGGGGCTTCGAACACCGGGGAGCTGTTTTTT. Its protein is CASSPPGASNTGELFF.

This rearrangement joins TRBV5-1 to TRBJ2-7; no clear D gene. The CDR3 covers 13 residues. V was clipped by 4 bases and J by 3 bases, with 11 bases between them. Germline CDR1 SGHRS, CDR2 YFSETQ. The CDR3 reads CASSVELRYEQYF. The DNA for the CDR3 is TGCGCCAGCAGCGTCGAACTCCGCTACGAGCAGTACTTC. Supplemented by reference TRBV5-1 and TRBJ2-7, the full variable domain reads KAGVTQTPRYLIKTRGQQVTLSCSPISGHRSVSWYQQTPGQGLQFLFEYFSETQRNKGNFPGRFSGRQFSNSRSEMNVSTLELGDSALYLCASSVELRYEQYFGPGTRLTVT.

This clone came up a few times. CDR3 DNA: TGCGCCAGCAGCCAAGATCCCCGACAGGGCACCGGAAACACCATATATTTT. This codes for CASSQDPRQGTGNTIYF. The V call is TRBV4-1, the J call TRBJ1-3; TRBD1 aligns across 7 bases. This CDR3 has 17 amino acids. Germline loops: CDR1 MGHRA, CDR2 YSYEKL. V lost 0 bases to trimming and J lost 4 bases; unmatched junction nucleotides: 9.

This clone was found a few times. This chain links TRBV9 with TRBJ1-5; D unresolved. This CDR3 comprises 12 residues. V lost 1 base and J lost 6, with 5 bases in between. Germline V gene data show CDR1 as SGDLS and CDR2 as YYNGEE. In DNA, the CDR3 is TGTGCCAGCAGCGTATCGGGTCAGCCCCAGCATTTT. As protein: CASSVSGQPQHF.

This clone has more than one count but fewer than ten. The CDR3 DNA sequence: TGTGCCAGTAGTGTAAGAGGGACAGGACCATCGGGCCAGTACTTC. Its protein product is CASSVRGTGPSGQYF. The rearrangement joins TRBV19 to TRBJ2-5, with 8 bases that match TRBD1. The germline CDR1 and CDR2 sequences are LNHDA and SQIVND (reference sequence). The CDR3 covers 15 residues. With V trimmed by 5 bases and J by 10 bases, 15 bases remained unmatched.